This TCR beta chain is from a study of T cells after yellow fever vaccination. Study-level points and caveats: Most clones from primary vaccination were detected again post-booster (96% CD4, about 85% CD8). Peaking on day 5 versus 15, the secondary response was faster but weaker. Clonotype sharing between CD4 and CD8 compartments was small.

A process of 5'RACE template switching, which added a universal primer site and UMIs, was used to make TCR cDNA. TCRdb independently ran MiXCR on the 5' RACE reads; one entry per CDR3 protein. The table records 450,000 to 600,000 distinct CDR3 sequences, less than 20% of them present only once. This clonotype was counted only a few times. What it recognizes is unknown. Trimming removed 3 bases from V and 5 bases from J, with 10 bases in between. The CDR3 length is 13 residues. The germline V gene encodes CDR1 SEHNR and CDR2 FQNEAQ (reference sequence). This specimen was PBMCs, taken 5 to 6 days after the first yellow fever vaccination. The rearrangement links TRBV7-9 to TRBJ1-1; maybe TRBD1 (5 bases). The TCR comes from a man younger than 35 who received the YFV17D yellow fever vaccine. The CDR3 DNA is TGTGCCAGCAGCTTCATCAGGGTGACTGAAGCTTTCTTT. The encoded protein is CASSFIRVTEAFF.